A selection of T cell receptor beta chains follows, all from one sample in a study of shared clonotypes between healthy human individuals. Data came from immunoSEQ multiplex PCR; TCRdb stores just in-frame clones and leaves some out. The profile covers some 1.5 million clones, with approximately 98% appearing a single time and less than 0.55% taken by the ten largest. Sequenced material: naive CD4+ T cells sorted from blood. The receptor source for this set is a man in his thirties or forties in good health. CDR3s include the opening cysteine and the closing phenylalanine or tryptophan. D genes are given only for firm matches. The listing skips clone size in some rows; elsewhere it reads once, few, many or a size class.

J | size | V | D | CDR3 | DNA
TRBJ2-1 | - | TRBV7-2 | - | CASSLVGARYNEQFF | TGTGCCAGCAGCTTAGTGGGGGCGCGGTACAATGAGCAGTTCTTC
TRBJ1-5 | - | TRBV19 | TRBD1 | CASSIALDRAVRPQHF | TGTGCCAGTAGTATCGCCCTCGACAGGGCGGTGAGGCCCCAGCATTTT
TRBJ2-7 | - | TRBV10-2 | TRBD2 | CASSDRLAGGYLYEQYF | TGCGCCAGCAGTGATAGACTAGCGGGAGGGTACCTCTACGAGCAGTACTTC
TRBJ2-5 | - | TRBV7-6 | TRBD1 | CASSLGQGTLGYFQETQYF | TGTGCCAGCAGCTTGGGACAGGGTACTCTGGGGTATTTCCAAGAGACCCAGTACTTC
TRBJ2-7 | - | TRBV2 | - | CASSLSYEQYF | TGTGCCAGCAGTTTAAGCTACGAGCAGTACTTC
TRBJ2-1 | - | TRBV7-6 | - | CASSLTRGLEQFF | TGTGCCAGCAGCTTAACCAGGGGTTTGGAGCAGTTCTTC
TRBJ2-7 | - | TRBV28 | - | CASSLPDPAYEQYF | TGTGCCAGCAGTTTACCGGACCCAGCCTACGAGCAGTACTTC
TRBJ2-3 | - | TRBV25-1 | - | CASSDARIPIGTQYF | TGTGCCAGCAGTGACGCCCGGATCCCAATCGGTACGCAGTATTTT
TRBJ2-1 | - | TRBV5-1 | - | CASRPKQGEHLRWEFF | TGCGCCAGCAGGCCAAAACAGGGCGAACACCTAAGGTGGGAGTTCTTC
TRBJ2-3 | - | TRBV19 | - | CASNTIGATDTQYF | TGTGCCAGTAATACAATCGGCGCCACAGATACGCAGTATTTT
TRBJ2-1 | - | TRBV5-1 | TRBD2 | CASSLSPAGVSYNEQFF | TGCGCCAGCAGCTTGAGTCCGGCGGGAGTTTCCTACAATGAGCAGTTCTTC
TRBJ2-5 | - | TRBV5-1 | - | CASSLDTGRKRQETQYF | TGCGCCAGCAGCTTGGACACAGGGCGCAAACGTCAAGAGACCCAGTACTTC
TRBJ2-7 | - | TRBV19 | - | CASSTGISTTYEQYF | TGTGCCAGTAGCACCGGGATCAGCACTACCTACGAGCAGTACTTC
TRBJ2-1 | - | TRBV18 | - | CASSPAPTSGYNEQFF | TGTGCCAGCTCACCAGCCCCGACATCTGGCTACAATGAGCAGTTCTTC
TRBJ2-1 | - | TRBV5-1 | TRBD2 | CASSLDASGSYNEQFF | TGCGCCAGCAGCTTGGACGCTAGCGGGAGTTACAATGAGCAGTTCTTC
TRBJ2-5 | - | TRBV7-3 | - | CASSSRREETQYF | TGTGCCAGCAGCTCCCGACGGGAAGAGACCCAGTACTTC
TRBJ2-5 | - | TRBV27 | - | CASSPNPTGSQETQYF | TGTGCCAGCAGCCCTAACCCTACAGGGTCGCAAGAGACCCAGTACTTC
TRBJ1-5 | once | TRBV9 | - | CASSFTDNNQPQHF | TGTGCCAGCAGCTTCACAGATAACAATCAGCCCCAGCATTTT
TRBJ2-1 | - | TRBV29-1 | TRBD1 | CSVGAGGYNEQFF | TGCAGCGTTGGGGCAGGGGGCTACAATGAGCAGTTCTTC
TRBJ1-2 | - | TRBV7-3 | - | CASSPGPNYGYTF | TGTGCCAGCAGCCCCGGTCCTAACTATGGCTACACCTTC
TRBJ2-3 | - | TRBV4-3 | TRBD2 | CASSQRLGLAGTDTQYF | TGCGCCAGCAGCCAACGCCTGGGGCTAGCGGGCACAGATACGCAGTATTTT
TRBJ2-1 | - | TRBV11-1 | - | CASSLEAGGNEQFF | TGTGCCAGCAGTCTCGAGGCTGGGGGCAATGAGCAGTTCTTC
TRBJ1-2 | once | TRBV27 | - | CASSGRYQLYQRRYTF | TGTGCCAGCAGTGGGAGATATCAACTATACCAACGACGCTACACCTTC
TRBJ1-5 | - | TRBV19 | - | CASMAEANQPQHF | TGTGCCAGTATGGCTGAAGCAAATCAGCCCCAGCATTTT
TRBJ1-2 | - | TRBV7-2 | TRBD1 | CASSLTGQGRDGYTF | TGTGCCAGCAGCTTAACCGGACAGGGACGGGATGGCTACACCTTC
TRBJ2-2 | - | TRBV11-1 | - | CASSPVGTGELFF | TGTGCCAGCAGCCCCGTGGGCACCGGGGAGCTGTTTTTT
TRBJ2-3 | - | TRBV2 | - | CASSDTVATDTQYF | TGTGCCAGCAGTGATACCGTAGCAACAGATACGCAGTATTTT
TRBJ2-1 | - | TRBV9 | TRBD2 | CASSATSGRAWSDNEQFF | TGTGCCAGCAGCGCGACTAGCGGGAGGGCCTGGAGTGACAATGAGCAGTTCTTC
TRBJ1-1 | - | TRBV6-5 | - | CASSYSRGTEAFF | TGTGCCAGCAGTTACTCAAGGGGAACTGAAGCTTTCTTT
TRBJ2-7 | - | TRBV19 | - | CASSIRGGLHNYEQYF | TGTGCCAGTAGTATAAGAGGGGGACTACACAACTACGAGCAGTACTTC
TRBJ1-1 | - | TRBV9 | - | CASSPATGWTEAFF | TGTGCCAGCAGCCCTGCGACAGGTTGGACTGAAGCTTTCTTT
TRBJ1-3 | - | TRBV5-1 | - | CASSLAGQSSGNTIYF | TGCGCCAGCAGCTTGGCTGGACAGTCCTCTGGAAACACCATATATTTT
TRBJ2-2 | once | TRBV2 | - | CASSVGLGPGELFF | TGTGCCAGCAGTGTGGGGCTAGGGCCCGGGGAGCTGTTTTTT
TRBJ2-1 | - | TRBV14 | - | CASSLGPGSPYNEQFF | TGTGCCAGCAGCCTTGGACCGGGGAGCCCCTACAATGAGCAGTTCTTC